This T cell receptor (beta chain) stems from a study of T cells in narcolepsy. Germline V gene data show CDR1 as LGHNA and CDR2 as YSLEER. The CDR3 contains 14 residues. The V and J ends lost 2 bases and 0 bases respectively, with 7 bases between them. This clone was picked up a small number of times. The repertoire was sequenced with immunoSEQ multiplex PCR; TCRdb's copy has only in-frame clones and lacks some. The sample holds roughly 20,000 clones, roughly 80% seen once. The sequenced sample was memory (CD45RA-) CD4+ T cells from blood. V usage is TRBV4-3 and J usage is TRBJ1-1; D perhaps matches TRBD1 (5 bases). The TCR sequence derives from a human donor in good health. CDR3 nucleotide sequence: TGCGCCAGCAGCCAACAGACAGTGAACACTGAAGCTTTCTTT. It yields the protein CASSQQTVNTEAFF.